These 27 T cell receptor beta chains were sequenced from one sample in a study of T cells in Graves' hyperthyroidism and ophthalmopathy. Amplification of TCR beta CDR3 regions was performed using RNA transcripts as template. Carried out on the TCR CDR3, a first-round RT-PCR used the HTBI primer set. TCRdb processed the multiplex PCR reads anew with MiXCR; each CDR3 protein has one entry. The repertoire consists of hundreds of thousands of distinct CDR3 sequences, with roughly 14% occurring once and the leading ten covering around an eighth. Sequenced material: blood. These receptors came from a woman between 45 and 65 years old with Graves' ophthalmopathy.

This clonotype has at least ten counts. V is TRBV11-3 and J is TRBJ1-5, with TRBD1 matching 7 bases. V was pared by 5 bases and J by 5 bases, with 3 bases of the junction left unmatched. Germline lookup yields CDR1 SGHNT and CDR2 YENEEA. The CDR3 totals 13 residues. This chain's CDR3 is CASSGGTDQPQHF. The CDR3, as DNA: TGTGCCAGCAGCGGTGGGACAGATCAGCCCCAGCATTTT.

This clonotype was seen many times. This sequence joins TRBV7-9 and TRBJ2-7; 7 bases agree with TRBD2. CDR3 length equals 15 residues. From germline, CDR1 is SEHNR and CDR2 FQNEAQ (reference sequence). V was clipped by 5 bases and J by 2 bases; unmatched bases: 9. DNA of the CDR3: TGTGCCAGCAGCCCTAGGGGCGCGGGGGCCTACGAGCAGTACTTC. Residues: CASSPRGAGAYEQYF. The variable domain in full, with the rest retrieved from reference TRBV7-9 and TRBJ2-7, is DTGVSQNPRHKITKRGQNVTFRCDPISEHNRLYWYRQTLGQGPEFLTYFQNEAQLEKSRLLSDRFSAERPKGSFSTLEIQRTEQGDSAMYLCASSPRGAGAYEQYFGPGTRLTVT.

This sequence joins TRBV5-6 and TRBJ1-2; TRBD1 matches at 9 bases. The trim removed 2 bases at V and 6 bases at J, leaving 2 bases unmatched. Per germline, CDR1 SGHDT and CDR2 YYEEEE. This CDR3 region has 13 residues. The CDR3 DNA reads as TGTGCCAGCAGCTTACAGGGGGCCGATGGCTACACCTTC. This sequence encodes CASSLQGADGYTF. The full variable domain, with the rest looked up from reference TRBV5-6 and TRBJ1-2, is DAGVTQSPTHLIKTRGQQVTLRCSPKSGHDTVSWYQQALGQGPQFIFQYYEEEERQRGNFPDRFSGHQFPNYSSELNVNALLLGDSALYLCASSLQGADGYTFGSGTRLTVV.

This clonotype has only a few counts. The rearrangement joins TRBV7-9 to TRBJ2-6; D is unresolved. The V gene's germline CDR1 is SEHNR and CDR2 FQNEAQ (reference sequence). The V and J ends lost 1 base and 1 base respectively, with 5 bases between them. This CDR3 is built from 15 residues. In nucleotides, the CDR3 is TGTGCCAGCAGCTTAGTGACATCTGGGGCCAACGTCCTGACTTTC. Translated, it gives CASSLVTSGANVLTF.

In its sample, this clonotype was seen many times. The J gene is TRBJ2-7, the V gene TRBV7-8; 8 bases line up with TRBD1. Per germline, CDR1 SGHVS and CDR2 FQNEAQ. Trimming at V came to 3 bases and at J to 1 base, leaving 5 bases not matched to a gene. CDR3 length: 15 amino acids. The CDR3: CASSFAGTGSYEQYF. As DNA, the CDR3 is TGTGCCAGCAGCTTCGCCGGGACAGGTTCCTACGAGCAGTACTTC.

This chain uses TRBV24-1 with TRBJ2-5; D call uncertain. In germline, CDR1 is KGHDR, CDR2 SFDVKD. Trimming removed 7 bases at V and 3 bases at J, with 11 bases between. The CDR3 extends over 13 amino acids. CDR3 bases: TGTGCCACCAGGAAGCTGGGCGAAGAGACCCAGTACTTC. Protein product: CATRKLGEETQYF.

This clonotype came up many times. This chain connects TRBV3-1 to TRBJ2-3; 10 bases map to TRBD1. With 3 bases clipped from V and 2 bases from J, the junction kept 2 bases outside the gene matches. The CDR3 totals 15 residues. CDR1 LGHDT and CDR2 YNNKEL come from the germline V gene (reference sequence). The CDR3 bases are TGTGCCAGCAGCCACGGGACAGGGGACACAGATACGCAGTATTTT. Translation: CASSHGTGDTDTQYF.

This clonotype came up a few times. This may be a read error, as it is one base from a much larger clone. The chain employs TRBV7-3 and TRBJ1-4; D perhaps matches TRBD1 (5 bases). V lost 4 bases, J lost 4 bases, and 7 bases lay in between. Germline-derived CDR1 and CDR2 are SGHTA and FQGTGA. This CDR3 spans 13 amino acids. CDR3 loop: CASSSGGNEKLFF. The DNA for the CDR3 is TGTGCCAGCAGCTCCGGGGGTAATGAAAAACTGTTTTTT.

The V call is TRBV4-2, the J call TRBJ2-7, with 15 bases aligning to TRBD2. The CDR3 is made up of 19 amino acids. CDR1 is LGHNA and CDR2 is YNFKEQ in the germline V gene. V lost 3 bases, J lost 2 bases, and 11 bases stayed unmatched. The CDR3 protein is CASSQPTGTSGRSPYEQYF. The CDR3 DNA reads TGTGCCAGCAGCCAGCCCACCGGGACTAGCGGGAGGTCCCCCTACGAGCAGTACTTC.

Many counts were recorded for this clonotype. The V gene is TRBV12-3 or TRBV12-4, the J gene TRBJ1-2; a possible D gene is TRBD1 (6 bases). This CDR3 has 11 residues. Between the trimmed V and J ends, which lost 5 bases and 5 bases, there was a span of 6 bases. CDR3 residues: CASSGQYGYTF. CDR3 nucleotides: TGTGCCAGCAGTGGACAGTATGGCTACACCTTC.

There are a few counts of this clonotype. This chain connects TRBV7-9 to TRBJ1-3; D possibly corresponds to TRBD1 (5 bases). V was trimmed by 1 base and J by 0 bases, leaving 13 bases between them. CDR3 size: 17 residues. CDR1 and CDR2 (germline): SEHNR, FQNEAQ (reference sequence). The CDR3 loop is CASSLGDGGLSGNTIYF. The CDR3 region has the DNA TGTGCCAGCAGCTTAGGGGACGGGGGACTCTCTGGAAACACCATATATTTT.

This clonotype occurred a few times. The rearrangement links TRBV19 to TRBJ1-5; D is possibly TRBD1 (6 bases). V was pared by 6 bases and J by 4 bases, with 22 bases between. Germline V gene sequence: CDR1 LNHDA, CDR2 SQIVND (reference sequence). The CDR3 is 17 amino acids. The CDR3 here is CASSQENFGTQNQPQHF. CDR3 nucleotide sequence: TGTGCCAGTAGCCAGGAGAACTTTGGGACACAGAATCAGCCCCAGCATTTT.

This clonotype was seen many times. V usage is TRBV15 and J usage is TRBJ2-5; 11 bases align to TRBD2. This CDR3 comprises 16 residues. Germline V gene lookup returns CDR1 LNHNV and CDR2 YYDKDF (reference sequence). V was clipped by 5 bases and J by 0 bases; unmatched bases: 5. The chain's CDR3 is CATSRRTSGHQETQYF. As DNA, the CDR3 is TGTGCCACCAGCCGACGGACTAGCGGGCACCAAGAGACCCAGTACTTC.

In the case of this clonotype: A much larger clone differs from this one at a single base, so this may be a read error. This rearrangement joins TRBV5-1 to TRBJ2-3; no clear D gene. CDR3 length equals 15 residues. The germline V gene has CDR1 SGHRS and CDR2 YFSETQ. The V end was cut by 0 bases, the J end by 3 bases, with 11 bases between. The CDR3: CASSLEGFGTDTQYF. The CDR3 DNA is TGCGCCAGCAGCTTGGAAGGCTTCGGGACAGATACGCAGTATTTT.

This clonotype occurred many times. The chain has TRBV12-3 or TRBV12-4 and TRBJ2-1; TRBD2 aligns across 12 bases. V trimming: 3 bases; J trimming: 8 bases; junction bases outside the gene matches: 5. The CDR3 spans 15 residues. The CDR3 sequence is CASSFPSGRAYEQFF. The CDR3 nucleotides read TGTGCCAGCAGTTTTCCTAGCGGGAGGGCCTATGAGCAGTTCTTC.

This rearrangement joins TRBV11-2 to TRBJ2-2, with 10 nucleotides matching TRBD2. V lost 5 bases, J lost 2 bases, and 8 bases stayed unmatched. Germline values: CDR1 SGHAT, CDR2 FQNNGV. This CDR3 spans 17 amino acids. The chain's CDR3 is CASSTRLAGRNTGELFF. DNA of the CDR3: TGTGCCAGCAGCACAAGACTAGCGGGCAGAAACACCGGGGAGCTGTTTTTT.

The table lists this clonotype with many counts. The J gene is TRBJ2-1, the V gene TRBV3-1; no definite D call. Germline lookup yields CDR1 LGHDT and CDR2 YNNKEL (reference sequence). Between the trimmed V and J ends, which lost 4 bases and 6 bases, there was a span of 16 bases. CDR3 length: 15 amino acids. The CDR3 DNA sequence: TGTGCCAGCAGCCGGGGTGTAGTGGCTCTCAATGAGCAGTTCTTC. Translated: CASSRGVVALNEQFF.

This clonotype turned up a few times. V gene TRBV6-1 combines with J gene TRBJ1-2, with TRBD1 identical over 9 bases. The CDR3 runs 14 residues. Germline assignment: CDR1 MNHNS and CDR2 SASEGT. Trimming cost V 4 bases and J 7 bases; bases outside gene matches: 7. The CDR3 DNA reads as TGTGCCAGCAGTGGCCGGGACAGGGCTGCTGGCTACACCTTC. It yields the protein CASSGRDRAAGYTF.

This clonotype has only a few counts. The V gene is TRBV12-3 or TRBV12-4, the J gene TRBJ1-6; 10 bases match TRBD1. This CDR3 spans 15 amino acids. Trimming cost V 3 bases and J 8 bases; bases outside gene matches: 4. Here the CDR3 reads CASSFEGQGYSPLHF. The CDR3 coding sequence is TGTGCCAGCAGTTTTGAGGGACAGGGGTATTCACCCCTCCACTTT.

This clonotype has a handful of counts. A read error may be the cause here, since a much bigger clone is one base away. The chain employs TRBV7-2 and TRBJ2-3; tentative D call: TRBD2 (5 bases). The ends were cut back, 2 bases at V and 2 bases at J, with 20 bases in the middle. Germline V CDR1 and CDR2: SGHTA, FQGNSA. The CDR3 runs to 18 residues. The CDR3 sequence is CASSLKWISATTTDTQYF. In nucleotides, the CDR3 is TGTGCCAGCAGCTTAAAGTGGATTAGCGCGACGACCACAGATACGCAGTATTTT.

About this clonotype itself: It may be a read error: a sequence one base away is much more abundant. This sequence joins TRBV28 and TRBJ2-4; 12 bases are a match to TRBD2. This CDR3 is 19 amino acids long. Germline loops: CDR1 MDHEN, CDR2 SYDVKM. V was pared by 2 bases and J by 3 bases, with 11 bases of the junction left unmatched. This chain's CDR3 is CASSLPSGRAEVGKNIQYF. In DNA form, the CDR3 reads TGTGCCAGCAGTTTACCTAGCGGGAGGGCTGAGGTCGGCAAAAACATTCAGTACTTC.

The chain carries TRBV2 and TRBJ1-6; perhaps TRBD1 as D (5 bases). Trimming took 8 bases from V and 3 from J, leaving 14 bases between them. Germline lookup yields CDR1 SNHLY and CDR2 FYNNEI. CDR3 length equals 15 residues. The CDR3 region has the DNA TGTGCCAGCGGGGCCGACAGACTCTATAATTCACCCCTCCACTTT. It codes for CASGADRLYNSPLHF.

This clonotype has a count of ten or more. This chain joins TRBV6-1 and TRBJ2-1; 9 bases align to TRBD2. Germline-derived CDR1 and CDR2 are MNHNS and SASEGT. CDR3 length: 14 amino acids. The junction had 5 bases not matched to a gene; V was cut back by 6 bases and J by 5 bases. For the CDR3, the DNA is TGTGCCAGCAGGGGACTAGCAGGGGACAATGAGCAGTTCTTC. Protein sequence: CASRGLAGDNEQFF.

This chain connects TRBV28 to TRBJ1-1; D is unclear. In germline, CDR1 is MDHEN, CDR2 SYDVKM. The CDR3 has 13 residues. Trimming stripped 5 bases from V and 5 bases from J, with 12 bases between. The DNA of the CDR3 is TGTGCCAGCAGTGCCACCCGAAAGACTGAAGCTTTCTTT. It encodes CASSATRKTEAFF.

This clonotype was picked up many times. V is TRBV18 and J is TRBJ2-7; D might be TRBD2 (5 bases). The V and J ends lost 4 bases and 3 bases respectively, with 10 bases between them. The CDR3 is made up of 13 amino acids. The germline gives CDR1 KGHSH, CDR2 LQKENI. The CDR3 protein is CASSRTGDYEQYF. The CDR3 region has the DNA TGTGCCAGCTCACGGACTGGCGACTACGAGCAGTACTTC.

Many counts were recorded for this clonotype. The chain has TRBV20-1 and TRBJ2-7; D may be TRBD1 (6 bases). The CDR3 length is 13 residues. The V and J ends lost 3 bases and 0 bases respectively, with 9 bases between them. Germline V lookup: CDR1 DFQATT, CDR2 SNEGSKA (reference sequence). The CDR3 protein is CSARQGHSYEQYF. As DNA, the CDR3 is TGCAGTGCTAGGCAGGGGCACTCCTACGAGCAGTACTTC.

Here the CDR3 DNA reads TGCGCCAGCAGCTCGAATAGCGGGAGCCGCACAGATACGCAGTATTTT. This sequence encodes CASSSNSGSRTDTQYF. The chain links TRBV5-1 to TRBJ2-3; 9 bases are a match to TRBD2. This CDR3 comprises 16 residues. Germline V gene data show CDR1 as SGHRS and CDR2 as YFSETQ. V lost 3 bases to trimming and J lost 1 base; unmatched junction nucleotides: 6.